This paragraph reports one TCR beta chain. The CDR3 is made up of 19 amino acids. This sample was included in a study of blood T cell repertoires in COVID-19. Study context: The cDNA or gDNA used as material had been derived from T cells, B-cell-depleted T cells, or PBMCs.

The participants were between roughly 18 and 89 years old and came from fewer than 25 US areas. Either two negative PCRs, clearance, or symptom resolution qualified Cohort 3 donors as recovered. Original methodology: Estimates of nucleated cell counts were drawn from the amplification of reference gene primers. Clones were read by immunoSEQ multiplex PCR, and TCRdb kept only the in-frame ones, dropping some. D and trimming come from the DNA, and the V and J calls and clone size come from that table. The sample consists of hundreds of thousands of clones, around 91% of them appearing once. The genes are TRBV21-1 and TRBJ1-4. TRBV21-1 is noted as a pseudogene. Sequencing was performed on PBMCs or T cells enriched from blood (not recorded which). This TCR was recovered from a woman aged 18-30 years who had recovered from COVID-19. CDR3 loop: CASSNHPRGRRVFNEKLFF. CDR3 coding DNA: TGTGCCAGCAGCAATCACCCCCGAGGGAGGCGGGTCTTTAATGAAAAACTGTTTTTT.